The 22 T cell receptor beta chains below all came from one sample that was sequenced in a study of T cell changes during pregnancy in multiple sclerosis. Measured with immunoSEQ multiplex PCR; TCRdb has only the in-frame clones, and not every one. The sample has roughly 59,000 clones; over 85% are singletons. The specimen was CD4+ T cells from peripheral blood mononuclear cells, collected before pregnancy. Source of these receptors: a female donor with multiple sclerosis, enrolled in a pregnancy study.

The CDR3 DNA is TGTGCCAGCAGCCCCCAACCGAGGCTAGCGGACAAAAACATTCAGTACTTC. The encoded protein is CASSPQPRLADKNIQYF. V and J are TRBV7-9 and TRBJ2-4; 7 bases line up with TRBD2. The J segment lost 3 bases and the V segment lost 5 bases, leaving 13 bases of the junction unmatched. The germline V gene encodes CDR1 SEHNR and CDR2 FQNEAQ (reference sequence). The CDR3 spans 17 residues. The full variable domain, in which reference TRBV7-9 and TRBJ2-4 provide the parts outside the CDR3, is DTGVSQNPRHKITKRGQNVTFRCDPISEHNRLYWYRQTLGQGPEFLTYFQNEAQLEKSRLLSDRFSAERPKGSFSTLEIQRTEQGDSAMYLCASSPQPRLADKNIQYFGAGTRLSVL.

The CDR3 DNA reads as TGTGCCAGCAGACGGACTAGCGGGGGGTTCCAAGAGACCCAGTACTTC. Encoded protein: CASRRTSGGFQETQYF. This chain joins TRBV2 and TRBJ2-5; 14 nucleotides line up with TRBD2. The CDR3 length is 16 residues. Germline trimming cut 6 bases from V and 1 base from J; bases unmatched to any gene: 4. Germline V gene sequence: CDR1 SNHLY, CDR2 FYNNEI.

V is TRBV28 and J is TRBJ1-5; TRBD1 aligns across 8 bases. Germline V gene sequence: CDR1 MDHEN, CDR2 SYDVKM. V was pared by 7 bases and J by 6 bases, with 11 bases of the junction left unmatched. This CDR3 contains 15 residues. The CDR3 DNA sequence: TGTGCCAGCACACCTCCAGGGGGCTCGGGTCAGCCCCAGCATTTT. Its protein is CASTPPGGSGQPQHF. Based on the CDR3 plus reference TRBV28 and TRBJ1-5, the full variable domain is DVKVTQSSRYLVKRTGEKVFLECVQDMDHENMFWYRQDPGLGLRLIYFSYDVKMKEKGDIPEGYSVSREKKERFSLILESASTNQTSMYLCASTPPGGSGQPQHFGDGTRLSIL.

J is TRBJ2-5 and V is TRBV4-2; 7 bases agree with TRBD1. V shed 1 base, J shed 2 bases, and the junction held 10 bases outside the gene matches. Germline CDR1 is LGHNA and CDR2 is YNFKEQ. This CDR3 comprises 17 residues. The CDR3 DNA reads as TGTGCCAGCAGCCAAGGGCTATCGTCCAGGGGGCAAGAGACCCAGTACTTC. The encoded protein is CASSQGLSSRGQETQYF.

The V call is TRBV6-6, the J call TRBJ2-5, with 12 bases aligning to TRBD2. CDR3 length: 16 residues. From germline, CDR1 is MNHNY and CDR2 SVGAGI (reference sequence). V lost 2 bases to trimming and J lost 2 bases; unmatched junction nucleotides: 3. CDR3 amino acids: CASSYPTSGGQETQYF. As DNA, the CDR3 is TGTGCCAGCAGTTACCCGACTAGCGGGGGACAAGAGACCCAGTACTTC.

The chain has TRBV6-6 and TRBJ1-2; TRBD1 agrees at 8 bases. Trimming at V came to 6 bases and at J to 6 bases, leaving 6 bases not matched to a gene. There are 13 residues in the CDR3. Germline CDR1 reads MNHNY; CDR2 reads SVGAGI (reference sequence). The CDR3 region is CASRGDRTDGYTF. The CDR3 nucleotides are TGTGCCAGCAGGGGGGACAGGACAGATGGCTACACCTTC.

Here the CDR3 reads CASSEAPGLAGSRETQYF. The CDR3, as DNA: TGTGCCAGCAGTGAAGCGCCGGGACTAGCGGGAAGCAGGGAGACCCAGTACTTC. This sequence joins TRBV2 and TRBJ2-5, with 13 positions matching TRBD2. V shed 0 bases, J shed 5 bases, and the junction held 9 bases outside the gene matches. Germline-derived CDR1 and CDR2 are SNHLY and FYNNEI. The CDR3 runs to 18 residues. Full variable domain (outside the CDR3, taken from reference TRBV2 and TRBJ2-5): EPEVTQTPSHQVTQMGQEVILRCVPISNHLYFYWYRQILGQKVEFLVSFYNNEISEKSEIFDDQFSVERPDGSNFTLKIRSTKLEDSAMYFCASSEAPGLAGSRETQYFGPGTRLLVL.

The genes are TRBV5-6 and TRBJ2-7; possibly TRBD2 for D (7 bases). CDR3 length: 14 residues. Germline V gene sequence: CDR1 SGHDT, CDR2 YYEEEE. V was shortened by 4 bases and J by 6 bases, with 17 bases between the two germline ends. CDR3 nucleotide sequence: TGTGCCAGCAGCCGAGGGGGGGGAGGCGGCGAGCAGTACTTC. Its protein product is CASSRGGGGGEQYF.

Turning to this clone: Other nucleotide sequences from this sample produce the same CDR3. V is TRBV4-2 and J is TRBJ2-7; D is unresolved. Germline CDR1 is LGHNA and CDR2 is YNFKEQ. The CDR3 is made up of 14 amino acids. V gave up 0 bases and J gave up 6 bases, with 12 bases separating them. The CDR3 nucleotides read TGTGCCAGCAGCCAAGATCTGGGTAGAGGCGAGCAGTACTTC. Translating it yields CASSQDLGRGEQYF.

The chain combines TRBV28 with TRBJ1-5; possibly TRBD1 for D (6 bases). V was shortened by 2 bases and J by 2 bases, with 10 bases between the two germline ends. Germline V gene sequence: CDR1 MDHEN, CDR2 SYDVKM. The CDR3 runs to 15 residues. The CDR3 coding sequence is TGTGCCAGCAGTTTAGGGGGCGCAGGCAATCAGCCCCAGCATTTT. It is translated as CASSLGGAGNQPQHF.

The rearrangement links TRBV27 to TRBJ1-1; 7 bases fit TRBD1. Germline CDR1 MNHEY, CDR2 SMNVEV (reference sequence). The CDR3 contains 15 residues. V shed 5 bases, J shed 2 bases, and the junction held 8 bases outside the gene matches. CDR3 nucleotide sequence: TGTGCCAGCAGTACCCCGACAGGGCCAAACACTGAAGCTTTCTTT. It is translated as CASSTPTGPNTEAFF.

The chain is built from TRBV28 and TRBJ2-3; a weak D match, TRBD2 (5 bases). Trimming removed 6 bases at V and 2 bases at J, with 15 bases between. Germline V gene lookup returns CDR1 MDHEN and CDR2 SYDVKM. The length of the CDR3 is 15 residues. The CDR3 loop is CASRGNAGNTDTQYF. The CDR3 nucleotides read TGTGCCAGCAGGGGTAACGCGGGCAACACAGATACGCAGTATTTT.

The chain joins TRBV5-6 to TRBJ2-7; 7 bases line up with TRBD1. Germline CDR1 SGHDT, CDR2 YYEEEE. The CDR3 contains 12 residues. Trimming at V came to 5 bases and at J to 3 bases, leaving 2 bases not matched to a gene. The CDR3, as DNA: TGTGCCAGCAGTCAGGGGGTCTACGAGCAGTACTTC. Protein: CASSQGVYEQYF.

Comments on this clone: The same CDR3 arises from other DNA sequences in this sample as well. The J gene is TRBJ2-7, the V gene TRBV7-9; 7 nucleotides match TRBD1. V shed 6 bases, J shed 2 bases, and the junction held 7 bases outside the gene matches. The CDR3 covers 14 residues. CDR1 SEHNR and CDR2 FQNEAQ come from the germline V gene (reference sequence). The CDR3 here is CASSSTGIPYEQYF. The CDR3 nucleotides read TGTGCCAGCAGTTCGACAGGGATTCCCTACGAGCAGTACTTC.

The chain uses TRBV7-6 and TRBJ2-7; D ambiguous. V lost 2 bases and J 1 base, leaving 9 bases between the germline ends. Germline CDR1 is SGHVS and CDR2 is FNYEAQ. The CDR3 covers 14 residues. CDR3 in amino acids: CASSLRLQSYEQYF. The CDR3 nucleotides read TGTGCCAGCAGCTTACGACTCCAGTCCTACGAGCAGTACTTC.

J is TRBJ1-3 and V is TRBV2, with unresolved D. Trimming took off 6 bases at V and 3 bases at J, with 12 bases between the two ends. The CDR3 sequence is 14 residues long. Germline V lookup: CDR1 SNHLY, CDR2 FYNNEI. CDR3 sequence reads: CASSPGVGGNTIYF. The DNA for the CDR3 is TGTGCCAGCAGCCCGGGAGTGGGTGGAAACACCATATATTTT.

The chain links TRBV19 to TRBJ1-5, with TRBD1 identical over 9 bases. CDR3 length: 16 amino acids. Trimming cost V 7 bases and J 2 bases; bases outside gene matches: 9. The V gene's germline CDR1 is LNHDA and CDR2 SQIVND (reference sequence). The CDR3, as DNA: TGTGCCAGTACCCCAGGGAGGACAGGGGGCAATCAGCCCCAGCATTTT. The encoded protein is CASTPGRTGGNQPQHF.

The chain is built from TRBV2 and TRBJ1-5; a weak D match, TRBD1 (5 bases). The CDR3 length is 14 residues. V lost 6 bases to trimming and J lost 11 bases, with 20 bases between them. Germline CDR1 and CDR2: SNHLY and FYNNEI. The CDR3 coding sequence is TGTGCCAGCAGGGGGGGGGTTCCCGGCGCAGCCCAGCATTTT. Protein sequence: CASRGGVPGAAQHF.

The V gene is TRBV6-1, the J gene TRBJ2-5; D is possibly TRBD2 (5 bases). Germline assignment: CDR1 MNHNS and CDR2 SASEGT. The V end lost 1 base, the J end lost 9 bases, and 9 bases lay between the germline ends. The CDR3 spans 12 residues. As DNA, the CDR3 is TGTGCCAGCAGTGAAGTATCGGGGTCCCAGTACTTC. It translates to CASSEVSGSQYF.

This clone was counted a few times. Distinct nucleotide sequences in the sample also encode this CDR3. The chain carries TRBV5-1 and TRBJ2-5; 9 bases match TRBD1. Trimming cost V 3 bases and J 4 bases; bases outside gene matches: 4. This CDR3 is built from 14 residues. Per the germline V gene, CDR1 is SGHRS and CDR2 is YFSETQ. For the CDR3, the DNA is TGCGCCAGCAGCTCGGGGACAGGGAGAGAGACCCAGTACTTC. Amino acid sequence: CASSSGTGRETQYF.

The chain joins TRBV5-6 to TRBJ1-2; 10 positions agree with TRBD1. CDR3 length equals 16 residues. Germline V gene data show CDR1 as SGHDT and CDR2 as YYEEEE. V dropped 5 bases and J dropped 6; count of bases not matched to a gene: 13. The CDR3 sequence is CASSLLTGGGVDGYTF. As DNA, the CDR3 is TGTGCCAGCAGTCTACTGACAGGGGGCGGTGTCGATGGCTACACCTTC.

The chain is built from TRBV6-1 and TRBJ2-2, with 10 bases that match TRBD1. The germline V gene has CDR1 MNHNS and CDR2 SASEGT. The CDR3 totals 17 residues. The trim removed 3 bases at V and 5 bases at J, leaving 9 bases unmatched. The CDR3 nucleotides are TGTGCCAGCAGTGATATTTGGACAGGGGGGAGTACCGGGGAGCTGTTTTTT. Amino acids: CASSDIWTGGSTGELFF.